Listed here are 14 T cell receptor beta chains from one sample, sequenced in a study of shared clonotypes between healthy human individuals. Clones were sequenced by immunoSEQ multiplex PCR, and TCRdb holds only the in-frame ones, with some missing. The sample records 640,000 or so clones, less than 80% being singletons. Material for sequencing was memory CD4+ T cells sorted from blood. The sample's subset: CD45RA-negative fraction. Receptor source: a woman younger than 45 in good health.

The rearrangement joins TRBV7-3 to TRBJ2-7, with D perhaps TRBD2 (6 bases). This CDR3 contains 15 residues. The V gene lost 5 bases and the J gene lost 5 bases, with 19 bases spanning the gap. CDR1 and CDR2 (germline): SGHTA, FQGTGA. CDR3 amino acids: CASSLQPGVAHEQYF. In DNA, the CDR3 is TGTGCCAGCAGCCTCCAACCGGGAGTGGCTCACGAGCAGTACTTC.

The count of this clone is one. This chain joins TRBV5-1 and TRBJ2-1, with D possibly being TRBD1 (5 bases). The CDR3 spans 14 residues. The V end was cut by 2 bases, the J end by 6 bases, with 12 bases between. Germline values: CDR1 SGHRS, CDR2 YFSETQ. The DNA of the CDR3 is TGCGCCAGCAGCTTTCAGGGTCCGGGCAATGAGCAGTTCTTC. It codes for CASSFQGPGNEQFF.

The chain employs TRBV2 and TRBJ1-4, with a possible D match to TRBD1 (6 bases). Germline assignment: CDR1 SNHLY and CDR2 FYNNEI. Trimming removed 7 bases at V and 0 bases at J, with 12 bases between. The CDR3 runs 15 residues. CDR3 nucleotides: TGTGCCAGCAATGGGGGGGGCTCAACTAATGAAAAACTGTTTTTT. Its translation is CASNGGGSTNEKLFF.

The J gene is TRBJ1-3, the V gene TRBV28, with TRBD1 matching over 10 bases. The junction had 7 bases not matched to a gene; V was cut back by 5 bases and J by 0 bases. The CDR3 extends over 17 amino acids. The germline V gene encodes CDR1 MDHEN and CDR2 SYDVKM. CDR3 sequence reads: CASSPIDRGPSGNTIYF. DNA for the CDR3: TGTGCCAGCAGTCCCATCGACAGGGGGCCCTCTGGAAACACCATATATTTT.

The gene calls are TRBV10-2 and TRBJ2-7; 7 bases map to TRBD1. The V and J ends lost 3 bases and 0 bases, in that order; junction bases with no gene match: 8. The length of the CDR3 is 16 residues. The germline V gene has CDR1 WSHSY and CDR2 SAAADI. In nucleotides, the CDR3 is TGCGCCAGCAGTGATCCGGGAAGGGGGCGCTCCTACGAGCAGTACTTC. This sequence encodes CASSDPGRGRSYEQYF.

The chain employs TRBV11-2 and TRBJ1-4, with D tentatively TRBD1 (5 bases). Germline V gene lookup returns CDR1 SGHAT and CDR2 FQNNGV. The germline V and J ends were trimmed by 5 bases and 0 bases, with 10 bases remaining between them. This CDR3 has 15 residues. DNA of the CDR3: TGTGCCAGCAGCACTTGGGGCACAACTAATGAAAAACTGTTTTTT. Translated: CASSTWGTTNEKLFF.

This clone was picked up a small number of times. This chain links TRBV14 with TRBJ2-3; 10 nucleotides align to TRBD2. CDR1 is SGHDN, CDR2 FVKESK, per germline. V lost 6 bases, J lost 2 bases, and 8 bases stayed unmatched. The CDR3 extends over 16 amino acids. The CDR3 here is CASSRTSGTITDTQYF. For the CDR3, the DNA is TGTGCCAGCAGTCGCACTAGCGGGACAATCACAGATACGCAGTATTTT.

The gene calls are TRBV28 and TRBJ1-1; 8 bases map to TRBD1. The V segment lost 4 bases and the J segment 6 bases; nucleotides outside the gene matches: 4. In germline, CDR1 is MDHEN, CDR2 SYDVKM. This CDR3 is 13 amino acids long. The CDR3: CASSYTDRAEAFF. The CDR3 nucleotides read TGTGCCAGCAGTTACACGGACAGGGCTGAAGCTTTCTTT. The variable domain in full, with the rest retrieved from reference TRBV28 and TRBJ1-1, is DVKVTQSSRYLVKRTGEKVFLECVQDMDHENMFWYRQDPGLGLRLIYFSYDVKMKEKGDIPEGYSVSREKKERFSLILESASTNQTSMYLCASSYTDRAEAFFGQGTRLTVV.

This chain connects TRBV6-6 to TRBJ1-5, with D maybe TRBD1 (5 bases). The CDR3 runs 15 residues. Germline-derived CDR1 and CDR2 are MNHNY and SVGAGI (reference sequence). Trimming took 5 bases from V and 0 from J, leaving 11 bases between them. CDR3 sequence reads: CASSLRDGSNQPQHF. The CDR3 nucleotides read TGTGCCAGCAGTCTACGGGACGGTAGCAATCAGCCCCAGCATTTT.

V gene TRBV19 combines with J gene TRBJ2-1; TRBD2 matches 9 bases. The V and J ends lost 10 bases and 8 bases, in that order; junction bases with no gene match: 12. The CDR3 is made up of 14 amino acids. The germline V gene encodes CDR1 LNHDA and CDR2 SQIVND (reference sequence). CDR3 in amino acids: CATSRLAGLDEQFF. CDR3 DNA sequence: TGTGCCACCTCGCGGCTAGCGGGGCTCGATGAGCAGTTCTTC.

The rearrangement links TRBV5-1 to TRBJ1-5; D is unresolved. The CDR3 sequence is 16 residues long. V was pared by 3 bases and J by 0 bases, with 13 bases between. Per germline, CDR1 SGHRS and CDR2 YFSETQ. The CDR3 is CASSYSGSYSNQPQHF. The DNA for the CDR3 is TGCGCCAGCAGCTATTCGGGGAGCTATAGCAATCAGCCCCAGCATTTT. Together with reference TRBV5-1 and TRBJ1-5, the CDR3 gives the full variable domain: KAGVTQTPRYLIKTRGQQVTLSCSPISGHRSVSWYQQTPGQGLQFLFEYFSETQRNKGNFPGRFSGRQFSNSRSEMNVSTLELGDSALYLCASSYSGSYSNQPQHFGDGTRLSIL.

This clone turned up a few times. The chain is built from TRBV5-1 and TRBJ2-7, with TRBD2 matching 7 bases. The CDR3 spans 14 residues. The V gene's germline CDR1 is SGHRS and CDR2 YFSETQ. Trimming removed 1 base from V and 2 bases from J; junction bases left unmatched: 3. DNA of the CDR3: TGCGCCAGCAGCTTGTCCCTAGCGGCCTACGAGCAGTACTTC. This encodes CASSLSLAAYEQYF.

This clone was observed a few times. This same CDR3 is encoded by further DNA sequences in the sample. This chain joins TRBV19 and TRBJ2-2; TRBD2 agrees at 15 bases. Germline CDR1 and CDR2: LNHDA and SQIVND (reference sequence). This CDR3 spans 17 amino acids. The J segment lost 2 bases and the V segment lost 6 bases, leaving 4 bases of the junction unmatched. CDR3 sequence: CASSRTSGRVNTGELFF. The CDR3, as DNA: TGTGCCAGTAGCCGGACTAGCGGGAGGGTTAACACCGGGGAGCTGTTTTTT.

The chain is built from TRBV6-5 and TRBJ2-7; D unclear. Germline loops: CDR1 MNHEY, CDR2 SVGAGI. This CDR3 has 13 amino acids. V lost 2 bases to trimming and J lost 3 bases, with 8 bases between them. The CDR3, as DNA: TGTGCCAGCAGTTACGGACCTCACTACGAGCAGTACTTC. Amino acid sequence: CASSYGPHYEQYF.